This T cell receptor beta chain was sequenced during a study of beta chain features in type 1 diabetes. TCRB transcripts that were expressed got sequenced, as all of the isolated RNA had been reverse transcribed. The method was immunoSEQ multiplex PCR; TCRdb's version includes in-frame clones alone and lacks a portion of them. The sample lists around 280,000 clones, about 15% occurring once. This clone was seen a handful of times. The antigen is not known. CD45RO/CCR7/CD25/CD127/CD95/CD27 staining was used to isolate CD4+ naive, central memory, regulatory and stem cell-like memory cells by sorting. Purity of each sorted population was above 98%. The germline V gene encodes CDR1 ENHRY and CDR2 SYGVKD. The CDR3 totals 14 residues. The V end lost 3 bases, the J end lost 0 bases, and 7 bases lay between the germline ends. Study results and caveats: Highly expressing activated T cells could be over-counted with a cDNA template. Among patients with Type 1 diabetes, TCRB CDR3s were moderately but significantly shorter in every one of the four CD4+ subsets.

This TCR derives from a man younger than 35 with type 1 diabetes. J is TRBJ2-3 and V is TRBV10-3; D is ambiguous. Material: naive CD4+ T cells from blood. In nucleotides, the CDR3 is TGTGCCATCAGTGACTCGACTAGCACAGATACGCAGTATTTT. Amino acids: CAISDSTSTDTQYF.